This T cell receptor (beta chain) was sequenced during a study of T cells in Graves' hyperthyroidism and ophthalmopathy. This CDR3 has 16 residues. CDR1 is MNHEY, CDR2 SMNVEV, per germline (reference sequence). The V gene end was trimmed by 1 base and the J gene end by 6 bases; junction bases not matched to a gene: 9. Study observations and caveats: Ophthalmopathy was told apart from stable hyperthyroidism by a 13 V-J model.

The table lists this clonotype with many counts. Its antigen is unknown. Amplified regions were TCR beta CDR3 sequences from RNA transcripts. During a first-round RT-PCR of the TCR CDR3, the HTBI primer set was used. TCRdb reprocessed the multiplex PCR reads via MiXCR and lists one record per CDR3 protein. The sample has about 290,000 distinct CDR3 sequences; over 15% are singletons. The gene calls are TRBV27 and TRBJ1-5; 7 nucleotides match TRBD1. The specimen was blood. This clonotype was sampled from a man in his thirties or forties with Graves' hyperthyroidism. CDR3 protein: CASSLFSVGGSQPQHF. The CDR3 nucleotides read TGTGCCAGCAGTTTATTTTCTGTAGGGGGCAGTCAGCCCCAGCATTTT.